The 6 T cell receptor beta chains listed next were all sequenced from one sample in a study of follicular helper T cells after annual influenza vaccination. Using immunoSEQ multiplex PCR, the repertoire was profiled, and TCRdb retains in-frame clones only, with some absent. The repertoire holds 9,500 to 15,000 clones, over 70% seen once, with about 3.8% in the top ten. Time point described: 2015-2016 season, pre-vaccination. Sequences were derived from CXCR5+ CD38- circulating T follicular helper cells from blood, sampled on the day of influenza vaccination. The subset: circulating Tfh, non-naive CD4+CXCR5+PD-1+ (ICOS+CD38+ or ICOS-CD38-). The receptors shown here come from an adult who received the influenza vaccine.

The V gene is TRBV5-8, the J gene TRBJ1-4; D remains unclear. This CDR3 comprises 15 residues. Germline CDR1 is SGHTS and CDR2 is YDEGEE. V dropped 3 bases and J dropped 6 bases, with 15 bases sitting between them. For the CDR3, the DNA is TGTGCCAGCAGCTCTTACATCATTCGGGATGAAAAACTGTTTTTT. Amino acid sequence: CASSSYIIRDEKLFF.

The CDR3 spells CASSVAATNEKLFF. In nucleotides, the CDR3 is TGTGCCAGCAGCGTGGCAGCCACTAATGAAAAACTGTTTTTT. The chain carries TRBV9 and TRBJ1-4; the D is unclear. The CDR3 consists of 14 residues. V was cut by 2 bases and J by 2 bases, with 7 bases left in between. Germline CDR1 is SGDLS and CDR2 is YYNGEE.

The CDR3 region is CASTGGIYEQFF. The CDR3 DNA sequence: TGTGCCAGCACGGGTGGGATCTATGAGCAGTTCTTC. The genes are TRBV28 and TRBJ2-1; D is uncertain. The CDR3 contains 12 residues. V was pared by 7 bases and J by 8 bases, with 12 bases between. Per germline, CDR1 MDHEN and CDR2 SYDVKM.

V is TRBV28 and J is TRBJ2-3; a weak D match, TRBD1 (6 bases). The CDR3 covers 15 residues. The V gene lost 5 bases and the J gene lost 3 bases, with 15 bases spanning the gap. CDR1 is MDHEN and CDR2 is SYDVKM in the germline V gene. The CDR3 sequence: CASSRVQGRTDTQYF. CDR3 DNA sequence: TGTGCCAGCAGTCGAGTACAGGGTAGGACAGATACGCAGTATTTT.

V is TRBV2 and J is TRBJ2-1, with D possibly matching TRBD2 (7 bases). V lost 6 bases, J lost 8 bases, and 14 bases lay in between. Germline V gene data show CDR1 as SNHLY and CDR2 as FYNNEI. The length of the CDR3 is 13 residues. CDR3 coding DNA: TGTGCCAGCAGGGGAGGGGGGCGAGATGAGCAGTTCTTC. Translating it yields CASRGGGRDEQFF.

V usage is TRBV7-2 and J usage is TRBJ1-4, with unresolved D. The CDR3 covers 15 residues. Germline V lookup: CDR1 SGHTA, CDR2 FQGNSA. V was shortened by 3 bases and J by 8 bases, with 16 bases between the two germline ends. The CDR3 DNA reads as TGTGCCAGCAGCTTGGCTATGACCCGAACCGAAAAACTGTTTTTT. It codes for CASSLAMTRTEKLFF.